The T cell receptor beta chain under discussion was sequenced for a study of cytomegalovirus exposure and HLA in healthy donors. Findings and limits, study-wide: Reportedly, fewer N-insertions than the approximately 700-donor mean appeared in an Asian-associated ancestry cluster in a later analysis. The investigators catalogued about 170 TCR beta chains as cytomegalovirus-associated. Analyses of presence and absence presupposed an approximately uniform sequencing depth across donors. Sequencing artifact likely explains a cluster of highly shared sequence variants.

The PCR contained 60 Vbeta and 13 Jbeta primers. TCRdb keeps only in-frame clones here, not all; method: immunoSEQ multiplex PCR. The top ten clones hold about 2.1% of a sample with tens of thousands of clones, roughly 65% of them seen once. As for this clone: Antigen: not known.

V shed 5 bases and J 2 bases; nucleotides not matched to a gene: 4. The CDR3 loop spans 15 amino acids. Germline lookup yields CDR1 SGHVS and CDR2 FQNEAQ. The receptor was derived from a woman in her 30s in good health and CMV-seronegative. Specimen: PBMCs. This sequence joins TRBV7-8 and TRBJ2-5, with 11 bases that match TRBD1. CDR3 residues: CASSPGTGGQETQYF. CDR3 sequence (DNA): TGTGCCAGCAGCCCGGGGACAGGGGGACAAGAGACCCAGTACTTC.